This record concerns one TCR beta chain sequence. This sample was included in a study of blood T cell repertoires in COVID-19. In the study overall: Samples taken during acute and convalescent COVID-19 were collected in the United States, Italy and Spain. PBMCs, B-cell-depleted T cells, or T cells were the source of the cDNA or gDNA that made up the material.

Per the original data handling: Reference gene primer amplification gave nucleated cell count estimates. Sequencing was performed with immunoSEQ multiplex PCR; in TCRdb, only in-frame clones are kept and a portion is missing. V, J and clone size derive from that table, while D and trimming were established from the DNA sequence. There are 55,000 to 70,000 clones in the sample; about 90% occur only once, and 2% to 2.5% lies in the top ten. Germline V gene sequence: CDR1 SGHRS, CDR2 YFSETQ. V was clipped by 3 bases and J by 6 bases, with 15 bases between them. CDR3 length equals 14 residues. The sample was peripheral blood. The genes are TRBV5-1 and TRBJ1-2, with a possible D match to TRBD1 (5 bases). The origin of this receptor is a man in his 60s with acute or convalescent COVID-19. The CDR3 here is CASSYRTGDNGYTF. DNA for the CDR3: TGCGCCAGCAGCTACCGGACGGGGGATAATGGCTACACCTTC.